The 3 T cell receptor beta chains reported below all come from one sample, sequenced in a study of blood T cell repertoires in COVID-19. Generated by immunoSEQ multiplex PCR, the TCRdb table keeps only in-frame clones and is missing some. The table lists roughly 150,000 clones, about 88% of them singletons, with roughly 2% in the top ten. What was sequenced was peripheral blood. The receptors shown here come from a man aged 50 to 59 who had recovered from COVID-19.

This clone was observed a handful of times. This sequence joins TRBV11-2 and TRBJ1-3; D not certain. CDR1 is SGHAT and CDR2 is FQNNGV in the germline V gene. V lost 7 bases to trimming and J lost 0 bases, with 16 bases between them. CDR3 length: 16 residues. The CDR3 DNA sequence: TGTGCCAGCAACCTAGTGGGAGGCCCCTCTGGAAACACCATATATTTT. Amino acid sequence: CASNLVGGPSGNTIYF.

The J gene is TRBJ2-2, the V gene TRBV7-3; D remains unclear. This CDR3 region has 16 residues. Germline CDR1 is SGHTA and CDR2 is FQGTGA. The V and J ends lost 5 bases and 2 bases respectively, with 15 bases between them. CDR3 sequence: CASSPRPTPNTGELFF. Here the CDR3 DNA reads TGTGCCAGCAGCCCCCGCCCGACACCAAACACCGGGGAGCTGTTTTTT.

V usage is TRBV6-4 and J usage is TRBJ1-2; 8 nucleotides match TRBD1. The CDR3 has 13 residues. J was trimmed by 5 bases and V by 4 bases; bases with no gene match: 3. CDR1 is MRHNA and CDR2 is SNTAGT in the germline V gene. CDR3 amino acids: CASSVDRGYGYTF. CDR3 bases: TGTGCCAGCAGTGTAGACAGGGGTTATGGCTACACCTTC.